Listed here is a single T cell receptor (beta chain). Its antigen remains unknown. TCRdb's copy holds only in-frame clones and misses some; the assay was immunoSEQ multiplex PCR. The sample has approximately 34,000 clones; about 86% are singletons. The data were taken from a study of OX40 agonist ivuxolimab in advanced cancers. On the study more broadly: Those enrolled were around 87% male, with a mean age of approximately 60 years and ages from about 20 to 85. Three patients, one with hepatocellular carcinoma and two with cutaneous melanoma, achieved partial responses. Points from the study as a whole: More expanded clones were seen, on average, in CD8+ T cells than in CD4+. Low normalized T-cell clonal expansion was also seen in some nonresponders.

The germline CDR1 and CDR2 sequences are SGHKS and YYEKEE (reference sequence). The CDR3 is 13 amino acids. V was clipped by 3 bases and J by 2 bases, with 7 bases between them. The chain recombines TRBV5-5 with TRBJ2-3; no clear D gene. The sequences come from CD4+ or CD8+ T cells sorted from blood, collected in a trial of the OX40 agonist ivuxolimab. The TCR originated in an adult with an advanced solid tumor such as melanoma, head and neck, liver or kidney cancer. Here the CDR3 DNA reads TGTGCCAGCAGCTGGCGGCACACAGATACGCAGTATTTT. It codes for CASSWRHTDTQYF.